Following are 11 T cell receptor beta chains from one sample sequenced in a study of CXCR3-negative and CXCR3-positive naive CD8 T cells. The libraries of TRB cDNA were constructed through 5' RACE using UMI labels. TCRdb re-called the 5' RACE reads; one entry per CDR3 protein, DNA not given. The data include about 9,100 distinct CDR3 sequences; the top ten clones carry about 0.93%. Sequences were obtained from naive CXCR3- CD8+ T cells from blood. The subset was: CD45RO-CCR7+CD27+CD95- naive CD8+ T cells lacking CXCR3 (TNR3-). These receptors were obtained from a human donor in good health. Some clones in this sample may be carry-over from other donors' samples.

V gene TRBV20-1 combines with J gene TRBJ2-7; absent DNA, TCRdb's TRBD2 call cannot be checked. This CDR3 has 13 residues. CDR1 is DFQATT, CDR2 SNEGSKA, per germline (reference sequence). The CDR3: CSAHLAGLYEQYF.

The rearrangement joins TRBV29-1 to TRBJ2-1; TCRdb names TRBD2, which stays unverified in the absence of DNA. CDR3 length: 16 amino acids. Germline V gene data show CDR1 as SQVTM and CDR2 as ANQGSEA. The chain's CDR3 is CSVAGHQREYYNEQFF.

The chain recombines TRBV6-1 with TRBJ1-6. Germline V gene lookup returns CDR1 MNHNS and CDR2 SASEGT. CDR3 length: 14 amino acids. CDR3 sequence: CASIDRALNSPLHF.

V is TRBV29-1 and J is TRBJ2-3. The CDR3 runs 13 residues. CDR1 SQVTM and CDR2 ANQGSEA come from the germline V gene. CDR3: CSVVFVLGNTQYF.

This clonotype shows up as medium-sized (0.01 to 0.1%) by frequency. CDR3 in amino acids: CASSPDPSGSSYNEQFF. This chain connects TRBV7-9 to TRBJ2-1. The germline CDR1 and CDR2 sequences are SEHNR and FQNEAQ (reference sequence). The CDR3 totals 17 residues.

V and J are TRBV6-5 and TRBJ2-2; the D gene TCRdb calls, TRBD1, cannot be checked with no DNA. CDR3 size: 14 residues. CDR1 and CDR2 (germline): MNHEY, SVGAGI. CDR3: CASSLLDNPGELFF.

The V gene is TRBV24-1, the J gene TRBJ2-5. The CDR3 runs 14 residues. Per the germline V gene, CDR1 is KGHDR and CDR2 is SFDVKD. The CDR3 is CATSDLNGQETQYF.

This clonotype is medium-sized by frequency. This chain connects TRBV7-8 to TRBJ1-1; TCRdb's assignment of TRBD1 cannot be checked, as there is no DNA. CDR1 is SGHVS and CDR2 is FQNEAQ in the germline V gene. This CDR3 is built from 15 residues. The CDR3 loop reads CASSSGPGGNTEAFF. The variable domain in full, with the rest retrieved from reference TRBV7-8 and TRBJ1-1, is GAGVSQSPRYKVAKRGQDVALRCDPISGHVSLFWYQQALGQGPEFLTYFQNEAQLDKSGLPSDRFFAERPEGSVSTLKIQRTQQEDSAVYLCASSSGPGGNTEAFFGQGTRLTVV.

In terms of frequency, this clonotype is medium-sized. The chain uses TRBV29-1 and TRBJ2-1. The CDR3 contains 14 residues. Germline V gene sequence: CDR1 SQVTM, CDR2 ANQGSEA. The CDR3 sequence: CSVEIAELYNEQFF.

CDR3 amino acids: CASSVGLAGAASQETQYF. This rearrangement joins TRBV11-2 to TRBJ2-5; there is no DNA to check the TCRdb D call of TRBD2. Germline V gives CDR1 SGHAT, CDR2 FQNNGV. The CDR3 consists of 18 residues.

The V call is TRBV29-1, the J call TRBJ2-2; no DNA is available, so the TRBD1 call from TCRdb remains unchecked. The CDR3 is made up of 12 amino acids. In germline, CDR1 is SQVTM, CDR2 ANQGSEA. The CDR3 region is CSVGSGTGELFF.